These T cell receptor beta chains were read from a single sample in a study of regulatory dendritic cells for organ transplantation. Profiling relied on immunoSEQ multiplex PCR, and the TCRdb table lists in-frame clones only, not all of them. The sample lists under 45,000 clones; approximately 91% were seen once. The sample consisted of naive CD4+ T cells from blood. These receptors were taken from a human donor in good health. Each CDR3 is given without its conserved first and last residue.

CDR3 protein: ASSPRSSGTVNEQF
CDR3 length: 14
J gene: TRBJ2-1
V gene: TRBV18

CDR3 protein: ASSPQGDHTEAF
CDR3 length: 12
J gene: TRBJ1-1
V gene: TRBV7-9

CDR3 protein: ASSGRQGGDTEAF
CDR3 length: 13
J gene: TRBJ1-1
V gene: TRBV12-1

CDR3 protein: ASSLFSGIETQY
CDR3 length: 12
J gene: TRBJ2-5
V gene: TRBV7-9

CDR3 protein: ASRIAGVKTGELF
CDR3 length: 13
J gene: TRBJ2-2
V gene: TRBV7-2

CDR3 protein: ASSPQVGTGTGANYGYT
CDR3 length: 17
J gene: TRBJ1-2
V gene: TRBV18

CDR3 protein: ASSQPPSTTRYNSPLH
CDR3 length: 16
J gene: TRBJ1-6
V gene: TRBV4-1

CDR3 protein: ASSRPNTGELF
CDR3 length: 11
J gene: TRBJ2-2
V gene: TRBV7-3

CDR3 protein: ASSLPTVYGYT
CDR3 length: 11
J gene: TRBJ1-2
V gene: TRBV19

CDR3 protein: ASSFARDNSGANVLT
CDR3 length: 15
J gene: TRBJ2-6
V gene: TRBV7-2

CDR3 protein: ASSSSSYEQY
CDR3 length: 10
J gene: TRBJ2-7
V gene: TRBV5-4

CDR3 protein: ASSATPNTEAF
CDR3 length: 11
J gene: TRBJ1-1
V gene: TRBV9

CDR3 protein: ASSLGLPGLAGSYEQY
CDR3 length: 16
J gene: TRBJ2-7
V gene: TRBV27

CDR3 protein: AWKGQVPDTQY
CDR3 length: 11
J gene: TRBJ2-3
V gene: TRBV30

CDR3 protein: ASSQDSQGYNTEAF
CDR3 length: 14
J gene: TRBJ1-1
V gene: TRBV4-1

CDR3 protein: ASSLPGTYYGYT
CDR3 length: 12
J gene: TRBJ1-2
V gene: TRBV7-8